One sample yielded the 27 T cell receptor beta chains listed below, sequenced in a study of T cells after posttransplantation cyclophosphamide. The repertoire was sequenced with immunoSEQ multiplex PCR; TCRdb's copy has only in-frame clones and lacks some. The sample contains 10,000 to 15,000 clones, none of them singletons. Sequencing input: PBMCs. The receptors stem from a woman between 40 and 55 years old in good health, CMV-negative, and a related stem cell transplant donor.

This clone was counted many times. One junction end disagrees with the germline gene, perhaps due to a read error. The chain uses TRBV4-1 and TRBJ2-3, with 11 bases fitting TRBD2. The CDR3 loop spans 20 amino acids. Germline V gene data show CDR1 as MGHRA and CDR2 as YSYEKL. The CDR3 DNA follows: TGCACCAGCAGCCAAGACCAGACCTATAGCGGGGGGGCCGTCACAGATACGCAGTATTTT. Translated, it gives CTSSQDQTYSGGAVTDTQYF.

This clone came up many times. V is TRBV7-9 and J is TRBJ2-7, with D possibly being TRBD2 (6 bases). Germline V CDR1 and CDR2: SEHNR, FQNEAQ (reference sequence). This CDR3 comprises 14 residues. The V end was cut by 4 bases, the J end by 5 bases, with 15 bases between. The CDR3 spells CASSSSGTPNEQYF. CDR3 bases: TGTGCCAGCAGCTCATCCGGGACTCCCAACGAGCAGTACTTC.

At least ten counts were recorded for this clone. This CDR3 reads CASSPRLPQQDTQYF. The CDR3 nucleotides read TGTGCCAGCAGCCCTCGCCTCCCTCAACAAGATACGCAGTATTTT. The rearrangement uses TRBV12-3 or TRBV12-4 and TRBJ2-3; D is uncertain. The germline V and J ends were trimmed by 6 bases and 5 bases, with 18 bases remaining between them. The length of the CDR3 is 15 residues.

In its sample, this clone was seen many times. This sequence joins TRBV28 and TRBJ1-2; D call uncertain. The CDR3 loop spans 15 amino acids. Germline CDR1 and CDR2: MDHEN and SYDVKM. V was clipped by 3 bases and J by 5 bases, with 16 bases between them. As DNA, the CDR3 is TGTGCCAGCAGTTTCCCGGCCAGAACTACTTATGGCTACACCTTC. It encodes CASSFPARTTYGYTF.

This clone appeared many times. V is TRBV6-5 and J is TRBJ2-3; the D is unclear. The CDR3 is 13 amino acids. V gave up 7 bases and J gave up 7 bases, with 15 bases separating them. Germline CDR1 MNHEY, CDR2 SVGAGI. The DNA of the CDR3 is TGTGCCAGCACAGGCATCAATCAAAATACGCAGTATTTT. Translation gives CASTGINQNTQYF.

This clone appeared many times. V gene TRBV2 combines with J gene TRBJ2-7; D is uncertain. There are 12 residues in the CDR3. Germline CDR1 SNHLY, CDR2 FYNNEI. V gave up 6 bases and J gave up 3 bases, with 9 bases separating them. CDR3 coding DNA: TGTGCCAGCAGCCTAAAAGTCTACGAGCAGTACTTC. Translated, it gives CASSLKVYEQYF.

This clone appeared many times. The V and J genes are TRBV6-2 or TRBV6-3 and TRBJ2-5; 8 bases align to TRBD2. This CDR3 has 14 residues. CDR1 and CDR2 from the germline V gene are MNHEY and SVGEGT. J was trimmed by 4 bases and V by 4 bases; bases with no gene match: 5. The CDR3 coding sequence is TGTGCCAGCAGTTTCTCGGCGGGAGGAGAGACCCAGTACTTC. Encoded protein: CASSFSAGGETQYF.

This clone was counted only a few times. This chain joins TRBV20-1 and TRBJ1-2; D is perhaps TRBD1 (6 bases). Trimming took 3 bases from V and 5 from J, leaving 7 bases between them. Germline assignment: CDR1 DFQATT and CDR2 SNEGSKA (reference sequence). CDR3 size: 11 residues. DNA of the CDR3: TGCAGTGCTAGTGGGACATATGGCTACACCTTC. Translated: CSASGTYGYTF.

This clone was seen repeatedly, ten times or more. This chain connects TRBV4-1 to TRBJ2-5; D unresolved. The CDR3 consists of 17 residues. Germline V CDR1 and CDR2: MGHRA, YSYEKL. Trimming removed 0 bases from V and 1 base from J, with 15 bases in between. CDR3 loop: CASSQEYYNKLQETQYF. CDR3 coding DNA: TGCGCCAGCAGCCAAGAATACTATAACAAACTCCAAGAGACCCAGTACTTC.

This clone was observed at least ten times. The V and J genes are TRBV9 and TRBJ2-1; 8 bases are shared with TRBD1. This CDR3 has 15 amino acids. Germline V gives CDR1 SGDLS, CDR2 YYNGEE. Trimming took 3 bases from V and 4 from J; bases not matched to a gene: 6. The CDR3 DNA reads TGTGCCAGCAGCGCCGACAGGGGTACGTACAATGAGCAGTTCTTC. Translated, it gives CASSADRGTYNEQFF.

This clone was seen many times. The rearrangement joins TRBV5-6 to TRBJ2-7; no clear D. V lost 3 bases, J lost 6 bases, and 7 bases lay in between. CDR3 length equals 11 residues. The V gene's germline CDR1 is SGHDT and CDR2 YYEEEE. The DNA of the CDR3 is TGTGCCAGCAGCTCAACGCGCGAGCAGTACTTC. The encoded protein is CASSSTREQYF.

This clone occurred a few times. The rearrangement links TRBV30 to TRBJ2-3; 11 bases match TRBD2. This CDR3 is built from 15 residues. Germline-derived CDR1 and CDR2 are GTSNPN and SVGIG (reference sequence). The V gene end was trimmed by 3 bases and the J gene end by 5 bases; junction bases not matched to a gene: 7. For the CDR3, the DNA is TGTGCCTGGAGGGGCGCGCTAGCGGGAGGAGATACGCAGTATTTT. It specifies CAWRGALAGGDTQYF. Complete variable domain (other parts from reference TRBV30 and TRBJ2-3): SQTIHQWPATLVQPVGSPLSLECTVEGTSNPNLYWYRQAAGRGLQLLFYSVGIGQISSEVPQNLSASRPQDRQFILSSKKLLLSDSGFYLCAWRGALAGGDTQYFGPGTRLTVL.

This clone was observed at least ten times. The V gene is TRBV5-4, the J gene TRBJ2-1, with D tentatively TRBD1 (6 bases). CDR1 is SGHNT and CDR2 is YYREEE in the germline V gene (reference sequence). The CDR3 is made up of 14 amino acids. V lost 4 bases, J lost 5 bases, and 13 bases lay in between. DNA of the CDR3: TGTGCCAGCAGCATCCGGGACACCAACAATGAGCAGTTCTTC. It is translated as CASSIRDTNNEQFF. The variable domain in full, completed from reference TRBV5-4 and TRBJ2-1, reads ETGVTQSPTHLIKTRGQQVTLRCSSQSGHNTVSWYQQALGQGPQFIFQYYREEENGRGNFPPRFSGLQFPNYSSELNVNALELDDSALYLCASSIRDTNNEQFFGPGTRLTVL.

Ten or more counts support this clone. The chain is built from TRBV5-4 and TRBJ2-7; 12 bases align to TRBD2. The CDR3 sequence is 14 residues long. V lost 3 bases, J lost 2 bases, and 0 bases stayed unmatched. The germline V gene has CDR1 SGHNT and CDR2 YYREEE (reference sequence). The DNA of the CDR3 is TGTGCCAGCAGCTCTAGCGGGGGGGCCTACGAGCAGTACTTC. Residues: CASSSSGGAYEQYF.

This clone was recorded many times. The chain joins TRBV7-2 to TRBJ1-5; D gene uncertain. Germline-derived CDR1 and CDR2 are SGHTA and FQGNSA. V was trimmed by 5 bases and J by 0 bases, leaving 8 bases between them. The length of the CDR3 is 14 residues. CDR3 sequence reads: CASSTRGSNQPQHF. The CDR3 bases are TGTGCCAGCAGCACACGAGGTAGCAATCAGCCCCAGCATTTT.

Within the sample, this clone is medium-sized. The chain recombines TRBV4-3 with TRBJ1-4; no definite D call. This CDR3 has 15 residues. The V end was cut by 0 bases, the J end by 1 base, with 6 bases between. Germline V gene sequence: CDR1 LGHNA, CDR2 YSLEER. The DNA for the CDR3 is TGCGCCAGCAGCCAAGATACACAAACTAATGAAAAACTGTTTTTT. Its translation is CASSQDTQTNEKLFF.

This clone has a count of ten or more. The V and J genes are TRBV11-2 and TRBJ2-5; 8 bases are a match to TRBD2. The CDR3 totals 16 residues. CDR1 is SGHAT, CDR2 FQNNGV, per germline. Unmatched junction bases numbered 9, after V lost 1 base and J lost 5 bases. CDR3 coding DNA: TGTGCCAGCAGCTTAGTAAGCGGGAGTGGTCTGGAGACCCAGTACTTC. Translated, it gives CASSLVSGSGLETQYF.

Ten or more counts support this clone. The chain employs TRBV16 and TRBJ2-7; TRBD2 might be the D (6 bases). The length of the CDR3 is 17 residues. V shed 2 bases and J shed 0 bases, with 17 bases lying between them. Germline V CDR1 and CDR2: KGHSY, FQNENV. The CDR3 is CASSQLETRAGSYEQYF. As DNA, the CDR3 is TGTGCCAGCAGCCAACTGGAGACTAGGGCGGGCTCCTACGAGCAGTACTTC.

This clone was counted at least ten times. The chain has TRBV2 and TRBJ2-6; no clear D. CDR1 SNHLY and CDR2 FYNNEI come from the germline V gene. Trimming cost V 4 bases and J 3 bases, with 4 bases left between them. CDR3 length equals 13 residues. CDR3 residues: CASSGIGANVLTF. The CDR3 DNA follows: TGTGCCAGCAGTGGTATTGGGGCCAACGTCCTGACTTTC.

The table lists this clone with a few counts. This chain joins TRBV4-3 and TRBJ2-3; 10 bases line up with TRBD2. With 3 bases clipped from V and 5 bases from J, the junction kept 5 bases outside the gene matches. The CDR3 is 15 residues long. Germline lookup yields CDR1 LGHNA and CDR2 YSLEER. Written as DNA, the CDR3 is TGCGCCAGCAGCCATTTTGGACTAGCGGTAGATACGCAGTATTTT. This translates into CASSHFGLAVDTQYF.

This clone was seen repeatedly, ten times or more. The chain couples TRBV12-3 or TRBV12-4 to TRBJ2-1, with D possibly TRBD2 on 5 matching bases. The CDR3 sequence is 15 residues long. V was trimmed by 1 base and J by 10 bases, leaving 17 bases between them. The CDR3 protein is CASSLVLDFAEEQFF. The CDR3 region has the DNA TGTGCCAGCAGTTTAGTACTAGACTTTGCAGAGGAGCAGTTCTTC.

This clone was detected many times. The CDR3 DNA sequence: TGTGCCAGCAAGACCCAGTGGCCTAGGGGTTACAATGAGCAGTTCTTC. The encoded protein is CASKTQWPRGYNEQFF. The chain uses TRBV6-2 or TRBV6-3 and TRBJ2-1; TRBD1 is a possible D gene (5 bases). V was shortened by 7 bases and J by 4 bases, with 20 bases between the two germline ends. The CDR3 is made up of 16 amino acids. Per the germline V gene, CDR1 is MNHEY and CDR2 is SVGEGT.

At least ten counts were recorded for this clone. The chain has TRBV7-3 and TRBJ1-1; 8 bases align to TRBD1. Trimming took 2 bases from V and 6 from J; bases not matched to a gene: 8. Germline values: CDR1 SGHTA, CDR2 FQGTGA. CDR3 length: 15 residues. CDR3 loop: CASSLVGQGIAEAFF. In DNA form, the CDR3 reads TGTGCCAGCAGCTTAGTTGGACAGGGCATTGCTGAAGCTTTCTTT.

V gene TRBV30 combines with J gene TRBJ1-2; D may be TRBD1 (6 bases). V lost 0 bases and J lost 4, with 12 bases in between. The CDR3 spans 14 residues. Germline values: CDR1 GTSNPN, CDR2 SVGIG (reference sequence). The CDR3 DNA reads TGTGCCTGGAGTGTACGGGGACAACTCTATGGCTACACCTTC. This codes for CAWSVRGQLYGYTF.

In this sample, this clone turned up many times. The gene calls are TRBV7-6 and TRBJ2-7; weak D call: TRBD1 (6 bases). The germline V gene encodes CDR1 SGHVS and CDR2 FNYEAQ. Trimming shortened V by 2 bases and J by 5 bases, and 13 bases separated the two germline ends. This CDR3 region has 14 residues. The chain's CDR3 is CASSLSQGVHEQYF. The CDR3 DNA is TGTGCCAGCAGCTTATCACAGGGCGTCCACGAGCAGTACTTC.

Ten or more counts support this clone. The chain combines TRBV27 with TRBJ2-7; the match to TRBD1 covers 10 bases. Germline-derived CDR1 and CDR2 are MNHEY and SMNVEV (reference sequence). The CDR3 runs to 14 residues. The J segment lost 4 bases and the V segment lost 5 bases, leaving 5 bases of the junction unmatched. In DNA, the CDR3 is TGTGCCAGCAGTCCGACAGGGGGCGCGTACGAGCAGTACTTC. Protein product: CASSPTGGAYEQYF.

Ten or more counts support this clone. J is TRBJ2-5 and V is TRBV7-2, with a weak D call TRBD2 (5 bases). V was trimmed by 3 bases and J by 2 bases, leaving 13 bases between them. The CDR3 sequence is 15 residues long. Germline CDR1 reads SGHTA; CDR2 reads FQGNSA. This CDR3 reads CASSFPGSRQETQYF. CDR3 in DNA: TGTGCCAGCAGCTTCCCGGGGTCCAGGCAAGAGACCCAGTACTTC.